The 4 T cell receptor beta chains in this list originate from one sample, sequenced in a study of regulatory T cells in long-lasting Graves disease. Arm-PCR of CDR3 regions and iRepertoire HTBI primers were the basis on which TCR beta libraries were built. A single record per CDR3 protein comes from TCRdb applying MiXCR to the multiplex PCR reads. This sample has about 440,000 distinct CDR3 sequences, with more than 13% found just once. The time point is: newly diagnosed GD, antithyroid drugs for less than 3 months. Scientists built the TCR library using RNA that was extracted from PBMCs. These data were also reused for a study on T cells in Graves' hyperthyroidism and ophthalmopathy.

The sequencing used peripheral blood mononuclear cells (PBMCs), collected at new diagnosis, from a patient treated with antithyroid drugs. The receptors shown here come from a woman between 25 and 40 years old with Graves disease.

This clonotype was detected ten times or more. This rearrangement joins TRBV18 to TRBJ1-6, with 7 nucleotides matching TRBD1. Trimming cost V 2 bases and J 16 bases; bases outside gene matches: 2. The CDR3 loop spans 11 amino acids. The germline V gene has CDR1 KGHSH and CDR2 LQKENI. The CDR3 region has the DNA TGTGCCAGCTCACCAGGGACAGATCTCCACTTT. Protein product: CASSPGTDLHF.

This clonotype was observed at least ten times. The chain joins TRBV11-2 to TRBJ2-5; 8 bases are a match to TRBD2. The CDR3 is made up of 14 amino acids. Germline V gives CDR1 SGHAT, CDR2 FQNNGV. The trim removed 1 base at V and 4 bases at J, leaving 2 bases unmatched. CDR3 DNA: TGTGCCAGCAGCTTAGGCGGGAGGTCAGAGACCCAGTACTTC. Translation gives CASSLGGRSETQYF. Supplemented by reference TRBV11-2 and TRBJ2-5, the full variable domain reads EAGVAQSPRYKIIEKRQSVAFWCNPISGHATLYWYQQILGQGPKLLIQFQNNGVVDDSQLPKDRFSAERLKGVDSTLKIQPAKLEDSAVYLCASSLGGRSETQYFGPGTRLLVL.

This clonotype was counted only a few times. The rearrangement uses TRBV6-1 and TRBJ2-1; D is unclear. Germline V lookup: CDR1 MNHNS, CDR2 SASEGT. V lost 2 bases and J lost 11, with 16 bases in between. The CDR3 covers 14 residues. This chain's CDR3 is CASSESWVISKQFF. The CDR3 DNA sequence: TGTGCCAGCAGTGAAAGTTGGGTCATCTCCAAGCAGTTCTTC.

This clonotype was detected only once. A much larger clonotype is one base distant, so this may be a read error. V and J are TRBV7-9 and TRBJ2-1; perhaps TRBD1 as D (6 bases). The assigned J gene may be wrong: the sequence end matches TRBJ2-5 better. From germline, CDR1 is SEHNR and CDR2 FQNEAQ (reference sequence). The CDR3 contains 16 residues. The CDR3 DNA is TGTGCCAGCAGCCCCGGACAGAGAATCTTGTTAGAGACCCAGTACTTC. This gives the protein CASSPGQRILLETQYF.